This TCR beta chain originates from a study of T-cell memory formation after mild COVID-19. Study-wide results and limits: Clones from the second wave (peaking day 37) had unconfirmed SARS-CoV-2 specificity.

This clonotype was found a few times. The antigen is unknown. The CDR3 extends over 11 amino acids. V was pared by 6 bases and J by 9 bases, with 9 bases between. From 5'RACE with constant-segment primers came TCR alpha and TCR beta cDNA libraries that carried sample barcodes and UMIs. TCRdb ran MiXCR on the 5' RACE reads and lists one entry per CDR3 protein. The repertoire holds about 290,000 distinct CDR3 sequences, 15% to 20% seen once, with over 20% in the top ten. Sequenced material: PBMCs or a T cell subset sorted from them (not recorded which). The receptor was isolated from a man aged 18 to 30 who had mild COVID-19 (a few samples of this study predate the infection). Cell type and time point are not known. This chain joins TRBV12-3 or TRBV12-4 and TRBJ2-1; D is uncertain. In nucleotides, the CDR3 is TGTGCCAGCAGCCGCATTCGTGAGCAGTTCTTC. It specifies CASSRIREQFF.